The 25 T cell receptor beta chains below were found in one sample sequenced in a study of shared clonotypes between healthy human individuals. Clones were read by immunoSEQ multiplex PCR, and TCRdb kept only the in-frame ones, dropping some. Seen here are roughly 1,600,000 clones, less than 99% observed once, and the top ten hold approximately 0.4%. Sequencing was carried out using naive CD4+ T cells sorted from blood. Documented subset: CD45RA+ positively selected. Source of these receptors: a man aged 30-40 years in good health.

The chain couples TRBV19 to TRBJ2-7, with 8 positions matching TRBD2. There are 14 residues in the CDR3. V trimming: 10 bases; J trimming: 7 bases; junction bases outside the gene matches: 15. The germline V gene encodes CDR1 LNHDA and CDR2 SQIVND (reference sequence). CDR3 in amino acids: CATSGREDRLEQYF. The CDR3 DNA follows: TGTGCCACCTCTGGGCGGGAGGACCGCTTGGAGCAGTACTTC.

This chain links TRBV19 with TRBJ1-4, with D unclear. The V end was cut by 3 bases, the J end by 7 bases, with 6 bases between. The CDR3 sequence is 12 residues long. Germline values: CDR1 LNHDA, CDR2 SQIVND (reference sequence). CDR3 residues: CASSISFEKLFF. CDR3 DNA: TGTGCCAGTAGTATCAGTTTTGAAAAACTGTTTTTT.

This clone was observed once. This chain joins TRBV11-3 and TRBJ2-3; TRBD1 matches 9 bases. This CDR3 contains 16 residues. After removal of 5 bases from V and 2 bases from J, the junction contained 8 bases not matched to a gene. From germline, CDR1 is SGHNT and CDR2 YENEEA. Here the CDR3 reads CASSPRGTGPTDTQYF. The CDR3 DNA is TGTGCCAGCAGCCCCCGAGGGACAGGGCCCACAGATACGCAGTATTTT. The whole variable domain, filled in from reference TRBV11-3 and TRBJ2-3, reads EAGVVQSPRYKIIEKKQPVAFWCNPISGHNTLYWYLQNLGQGPELLIRYENEEAVDDSQLPKDRFSAERLKGVDSTLKIQPAELGDSAVYLCASSPRGTGPTDTQYFGPGTRLTVL.

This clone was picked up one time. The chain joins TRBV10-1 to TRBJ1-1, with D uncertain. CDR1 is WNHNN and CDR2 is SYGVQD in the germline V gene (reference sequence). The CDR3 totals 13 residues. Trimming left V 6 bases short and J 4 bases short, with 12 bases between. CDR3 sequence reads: CASSLSLGTEAFF. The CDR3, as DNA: TGCGCCAGCAGCCTATCCCTAGGCACTGAAGCTTTCTTT.

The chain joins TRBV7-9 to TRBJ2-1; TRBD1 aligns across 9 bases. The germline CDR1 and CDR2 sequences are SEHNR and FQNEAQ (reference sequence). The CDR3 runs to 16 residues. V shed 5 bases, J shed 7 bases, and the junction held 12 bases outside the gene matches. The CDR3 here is CASSLRPGQGRNEQFF. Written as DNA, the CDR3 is TGTGCCAGCAGCCTGAGACCAGGACAGGGGAGGAATGAGCAGTTCTTC.

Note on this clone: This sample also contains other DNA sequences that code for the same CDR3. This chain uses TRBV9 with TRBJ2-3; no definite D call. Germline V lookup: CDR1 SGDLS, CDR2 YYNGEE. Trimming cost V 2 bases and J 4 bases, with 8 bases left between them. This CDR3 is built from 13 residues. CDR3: CASSVGPPDTQYF. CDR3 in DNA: TGTGCCAGCAGCGTTGGGCCTCCAGATACGCAGTATTTT.

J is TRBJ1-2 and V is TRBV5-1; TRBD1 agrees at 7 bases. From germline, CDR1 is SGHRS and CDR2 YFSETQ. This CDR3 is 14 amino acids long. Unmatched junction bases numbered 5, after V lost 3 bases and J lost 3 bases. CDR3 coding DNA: TGCGCCAGCAGCTCCATCACAGGGGACTATGGCTACACCTTC. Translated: CASSSITGDYGYTF.

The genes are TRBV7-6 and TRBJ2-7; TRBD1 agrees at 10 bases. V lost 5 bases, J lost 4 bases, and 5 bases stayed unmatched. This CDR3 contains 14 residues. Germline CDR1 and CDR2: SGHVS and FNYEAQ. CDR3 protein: CASSRRQGAYEQYF. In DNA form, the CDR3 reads TGTGCCAGCAGCAGAAGACAGGGGGCTTACGAGCAGTACTTC.

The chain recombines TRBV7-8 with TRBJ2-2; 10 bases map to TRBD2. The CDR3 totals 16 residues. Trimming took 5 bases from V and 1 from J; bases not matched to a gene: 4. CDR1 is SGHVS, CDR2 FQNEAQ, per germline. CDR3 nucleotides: TGTGCCAGCAGCCCCAGGACTAGCGGGAACACCGGGGAGCTGTTTTTT. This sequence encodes CASSPRTSGNTGELFF.

This CDR3 is CASSLKRGTEAFF. The CDR3 region has the DNA TGTGCCAGCAGCCTGAAAAGGGGCACTGAAGCTTTCTTT. The gene calls are TRBV7-2 and TRBJ1-1, with D possibly TRBD1 on 5 matching bases. Trimming pared 5 bases from V and 4 bases from J, leaving 11 bases between. This CDR3 has 13 residues. Germline V gene lookup returns CDR1 SGHTA and CDR2 FQGNSA.

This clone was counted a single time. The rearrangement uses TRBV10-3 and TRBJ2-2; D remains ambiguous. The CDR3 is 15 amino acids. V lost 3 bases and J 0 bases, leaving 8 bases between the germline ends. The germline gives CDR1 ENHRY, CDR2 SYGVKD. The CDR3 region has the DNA TGTGCCATCAGTGAACAGAACGCGAACACCGGGGAGCTGTTTTTT. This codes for CAISEQNANTGELFF.

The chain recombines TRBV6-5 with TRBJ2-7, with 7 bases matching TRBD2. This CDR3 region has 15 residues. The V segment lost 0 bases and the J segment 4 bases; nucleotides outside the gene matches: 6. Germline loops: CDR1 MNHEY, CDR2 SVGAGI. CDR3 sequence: CASSYSRLAIYEQYF. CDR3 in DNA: TGTGCCAGCAGTTACTCGCGACTAGCAATTTACGAGCAGTACTTC.

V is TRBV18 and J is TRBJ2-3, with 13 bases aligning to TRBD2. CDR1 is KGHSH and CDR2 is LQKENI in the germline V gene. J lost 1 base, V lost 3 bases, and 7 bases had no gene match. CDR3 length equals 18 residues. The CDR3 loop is CASSPPRLAGGGTDTQYF. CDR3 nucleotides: TGTGCCAGCTCACCCCCCCGACTAGCGGGAGGAGGCACAGATACGCAGTATTTT.

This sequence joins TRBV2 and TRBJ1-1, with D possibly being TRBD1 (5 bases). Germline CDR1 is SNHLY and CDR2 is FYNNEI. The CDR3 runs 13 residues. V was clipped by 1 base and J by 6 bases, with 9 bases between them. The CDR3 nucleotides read TGTGCCAGCAGTGAAGTAAGGGACGCTGAAGCTTTCTTT. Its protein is CASSEVRDAEAFF.

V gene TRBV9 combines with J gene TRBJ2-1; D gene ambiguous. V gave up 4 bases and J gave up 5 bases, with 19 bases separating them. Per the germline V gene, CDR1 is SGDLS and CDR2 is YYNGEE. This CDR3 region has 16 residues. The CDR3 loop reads CASSPRPEDGDNEQFF. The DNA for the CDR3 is TGTGCCAGCAGCCCTCGTCCGGAAGATGGGGACAATGAGCAGTTCTTC. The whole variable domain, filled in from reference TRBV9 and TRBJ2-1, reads DSGVTQTPKHLITATGQRVTLRCSPRSGDLSVYWYQQSLDQGLQFLIQYYNGEERAKGNILERFSAQQFPDLHSELNLSSLELGDSALYFCASSPRPEDGDNEQFFGPGTRLTVL.

The CDR3 nucleotides read TGTGCCAGTGGGGCGGGGTTGGGCAATCAGCCCCAGCATTTT. The encoded protein is CASGAGLGNQPQHF. This chain connects TRBV11-2 to TRBJ1-5; D might be TRBD1 (5 bases). Germline V gene lookup returns CDR1 SGHAT and CDR2 FQNNGV. Between the trimmed V and J ends, which lost 9 bases and 2 bases, there was a span of 14 bases. CDR3 length: 14 amino acids.

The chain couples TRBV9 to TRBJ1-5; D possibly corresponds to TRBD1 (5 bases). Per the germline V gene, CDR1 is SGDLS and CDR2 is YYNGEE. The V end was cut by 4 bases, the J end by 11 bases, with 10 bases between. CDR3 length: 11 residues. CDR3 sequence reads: CASSTRVAQHF. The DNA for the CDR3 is TGTGCCAGCAGCACCAGGGTTGCCCAGCATTTT. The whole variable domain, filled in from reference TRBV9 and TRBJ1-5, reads DSGVTQTPKHLITATGQRVTLRCSPRSGDLSVYWYQQSLDQGLQFLIQYYNGEERAKGNILERFSAQQFPDLHSELNLSSLELGDSALYFCASSTRVAQHFGDGTRLSIL.

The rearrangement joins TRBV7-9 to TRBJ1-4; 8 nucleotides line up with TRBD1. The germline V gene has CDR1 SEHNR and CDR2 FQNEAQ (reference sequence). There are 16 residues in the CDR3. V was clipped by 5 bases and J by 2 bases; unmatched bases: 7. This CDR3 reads CASSTGQGATNEKLFF. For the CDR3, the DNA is TGTGCCAGCAGCACTGGCCAGGGGGCGACTAATGAAAAACTGTTTTTT.

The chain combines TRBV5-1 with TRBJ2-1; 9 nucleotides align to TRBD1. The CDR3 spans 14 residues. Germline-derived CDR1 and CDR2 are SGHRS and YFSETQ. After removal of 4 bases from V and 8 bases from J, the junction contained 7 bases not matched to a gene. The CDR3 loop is CASSARDREYEQFF. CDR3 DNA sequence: TGCGCCAGCAGCGCAAGGGACAGGGAATATGAGCAGTTCTTC.

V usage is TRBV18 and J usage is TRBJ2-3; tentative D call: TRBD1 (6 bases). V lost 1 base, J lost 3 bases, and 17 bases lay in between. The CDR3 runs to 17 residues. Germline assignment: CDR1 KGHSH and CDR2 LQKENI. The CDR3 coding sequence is TGTGCCAGCTCACCACTCTCTGGGGGCCCCGGGACAGATACGCAGTATTTT. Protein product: CASSPLSGGPGTDTQYF.

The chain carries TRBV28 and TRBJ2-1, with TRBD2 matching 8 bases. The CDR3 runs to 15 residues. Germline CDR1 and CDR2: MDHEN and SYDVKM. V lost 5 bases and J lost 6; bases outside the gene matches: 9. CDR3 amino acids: CASSAGTRFSNEQFF. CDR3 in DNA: TGTGCCAGCAGTGCCGGGACTAGGTTCTCCAATGAGCAGTTCTTC. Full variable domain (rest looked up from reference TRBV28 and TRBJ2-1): DVKVTQSSRYLVKRTGEKVFLECVQDMDHENMFWYRQDPGLGLRLIYFSYDVKMKEKGDIPEGYSVSREKKERFSLILESASTNQTSMYLCASSAGTRFSNEQFFGPGTRLTVL.

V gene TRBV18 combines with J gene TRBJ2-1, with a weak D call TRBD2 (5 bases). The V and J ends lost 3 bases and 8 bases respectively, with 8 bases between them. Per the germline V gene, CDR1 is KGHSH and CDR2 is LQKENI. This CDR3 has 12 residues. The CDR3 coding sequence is TGTGCCAGCTCACCCGGGGTGGATGAGCAGTTCTTC. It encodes CASSPGVDEQFF.

The CDR3 sequence is CASSLATAQETQYF. DNA of the CDR3: TGTGCCAGCAGCTTGGCAACAGCTCAAGAGACCCAGTACTTC. V and J are TRBV5-4 and TRBJ2-5; D is uncertain. The CDR3 is 14 amino acids. Germline V CDR1 and CDR2: SGHNT, YYREEE (reference sequence). V was cut by 0 bases and J by 2 bases, with 8 bases left in between.

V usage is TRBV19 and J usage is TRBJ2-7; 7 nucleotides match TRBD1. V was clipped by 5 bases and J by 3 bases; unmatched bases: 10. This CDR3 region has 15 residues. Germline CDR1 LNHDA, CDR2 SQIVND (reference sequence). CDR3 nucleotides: TGTGCCAGTAGTTTAACAGGGGTCAGGAACTACGAGCAGTACTTC. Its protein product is CASSLTGVRNYEQYF.

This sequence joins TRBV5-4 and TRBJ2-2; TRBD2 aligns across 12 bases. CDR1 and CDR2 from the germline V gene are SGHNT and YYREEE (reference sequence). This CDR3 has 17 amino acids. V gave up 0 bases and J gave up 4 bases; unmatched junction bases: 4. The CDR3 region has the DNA TGTGCCAGCAGCTTGGGACTAGCGGGAGCGTCCACCGGGGAGCTGTTTTTT. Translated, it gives CASSLGLAGASTGELFF.